This TCR beta chain was sequenced in a study of blood T cell dynamics during melanoma immunotherapy. Profiled with immunoSEQ multiplex PCR; TCRdb holds only in-frame clones, not every one. The sample lists 14,000 to 15,000 clones, about 83% occurring once. The CDR3 totals 14 residues. Germline CDR1 SGHTA, CDR2 FQGNSA. V was trimmed by 5 bases and J by 1 base, leaving 12 bases between them. Time point of the sample: week 3, after first cycle of checkpoint inhibitor. V is TRBV7-2 and J is TRBJ2-7, with D possibly called TRBD1 or TRBD2 (5 bases each). Sequencing was performed on blood, taken from a patient treated with checkpoint blockade. This TCR was sampled from a human donor with melanoma. The CDR3 sequence: CASSPSGASYEQYF. CDR3 nucleotides: TGTGCCAGCAGCCCCTCCGGGGCATCCTACGAGCAGTACTTC.